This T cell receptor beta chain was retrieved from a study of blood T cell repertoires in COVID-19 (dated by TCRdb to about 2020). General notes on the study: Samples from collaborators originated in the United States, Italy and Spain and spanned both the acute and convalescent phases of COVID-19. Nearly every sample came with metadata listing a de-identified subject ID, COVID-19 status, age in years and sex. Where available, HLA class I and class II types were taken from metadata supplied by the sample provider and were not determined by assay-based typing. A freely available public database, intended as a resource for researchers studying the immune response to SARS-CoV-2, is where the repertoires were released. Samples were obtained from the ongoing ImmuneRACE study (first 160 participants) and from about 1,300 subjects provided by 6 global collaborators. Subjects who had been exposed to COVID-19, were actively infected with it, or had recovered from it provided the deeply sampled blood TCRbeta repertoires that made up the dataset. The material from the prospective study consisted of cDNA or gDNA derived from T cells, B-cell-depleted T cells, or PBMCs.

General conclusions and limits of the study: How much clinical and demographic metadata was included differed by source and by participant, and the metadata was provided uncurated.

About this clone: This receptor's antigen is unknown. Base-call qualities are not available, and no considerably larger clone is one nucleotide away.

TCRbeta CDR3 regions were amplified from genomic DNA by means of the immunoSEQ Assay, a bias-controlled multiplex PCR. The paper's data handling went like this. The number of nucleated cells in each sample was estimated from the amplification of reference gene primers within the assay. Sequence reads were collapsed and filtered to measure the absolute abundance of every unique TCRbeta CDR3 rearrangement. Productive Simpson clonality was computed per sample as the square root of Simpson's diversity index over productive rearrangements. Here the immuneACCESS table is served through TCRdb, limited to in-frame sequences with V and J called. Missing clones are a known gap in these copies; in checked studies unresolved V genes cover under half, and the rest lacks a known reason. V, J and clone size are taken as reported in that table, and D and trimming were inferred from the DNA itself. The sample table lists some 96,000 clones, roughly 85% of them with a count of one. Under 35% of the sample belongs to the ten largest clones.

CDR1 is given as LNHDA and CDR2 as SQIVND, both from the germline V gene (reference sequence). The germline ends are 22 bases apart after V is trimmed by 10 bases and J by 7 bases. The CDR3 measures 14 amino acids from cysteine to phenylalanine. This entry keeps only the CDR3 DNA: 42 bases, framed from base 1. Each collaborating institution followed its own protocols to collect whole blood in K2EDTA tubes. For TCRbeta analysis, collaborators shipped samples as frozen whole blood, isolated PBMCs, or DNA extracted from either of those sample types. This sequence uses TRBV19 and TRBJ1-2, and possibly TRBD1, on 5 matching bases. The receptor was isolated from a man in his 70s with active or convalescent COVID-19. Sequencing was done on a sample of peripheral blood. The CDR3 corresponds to CAITYGTSGGGYTF. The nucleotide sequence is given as TGTGCCATTACCTACGGGACTTCAGGCGGTGGCTACACCTTC.